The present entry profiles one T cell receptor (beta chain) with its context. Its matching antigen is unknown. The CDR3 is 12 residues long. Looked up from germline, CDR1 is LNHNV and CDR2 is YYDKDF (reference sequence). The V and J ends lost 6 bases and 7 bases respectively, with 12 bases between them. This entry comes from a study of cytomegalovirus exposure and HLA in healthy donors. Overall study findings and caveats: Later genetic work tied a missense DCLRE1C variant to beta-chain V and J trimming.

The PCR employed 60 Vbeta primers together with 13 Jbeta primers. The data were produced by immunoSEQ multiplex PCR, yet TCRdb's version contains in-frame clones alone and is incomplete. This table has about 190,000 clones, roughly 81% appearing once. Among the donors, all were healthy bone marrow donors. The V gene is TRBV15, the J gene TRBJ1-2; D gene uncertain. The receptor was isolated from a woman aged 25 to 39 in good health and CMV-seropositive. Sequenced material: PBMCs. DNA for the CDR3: TGTGCCACCAGGGCAGTGGGCGCTGGCTACACCTTC. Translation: CATRAVGAGYTF.